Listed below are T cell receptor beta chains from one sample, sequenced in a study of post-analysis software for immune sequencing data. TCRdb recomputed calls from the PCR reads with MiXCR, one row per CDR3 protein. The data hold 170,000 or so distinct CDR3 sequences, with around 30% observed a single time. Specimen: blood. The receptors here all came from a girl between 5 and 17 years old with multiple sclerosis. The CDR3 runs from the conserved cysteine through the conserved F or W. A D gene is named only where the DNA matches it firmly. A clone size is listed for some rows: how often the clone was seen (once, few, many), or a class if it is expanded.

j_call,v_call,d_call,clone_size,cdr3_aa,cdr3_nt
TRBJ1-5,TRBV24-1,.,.,CATSKASRQPQHF,TGTGCCACCAGTAAAGCCTCCCGGCAGCCCCAGCATTTT
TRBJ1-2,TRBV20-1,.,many,CSARGQAFNYGYTF,TGCAGTGCTAGGGGCCAGGCATTTAACTATGGCTACACCTTC
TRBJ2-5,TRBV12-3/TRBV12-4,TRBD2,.,CASTSSGGPRETQYF,TGTGCCAGCACCTCCTCGGGAGGGCCTAGGGAGACCCAGTACTTC
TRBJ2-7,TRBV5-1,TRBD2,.,CASSLASGGAYNEQYF,TGCGCCAGCAGCTTGGCTAGCGGGGGGGCCTACAATGAGCAGTACTTC
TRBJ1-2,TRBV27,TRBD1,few,CASSLLPTGGRSVGYTF,TGTGCCAGCAGTTTATTGCCCACAGGGGGCAGAAGTGTTGGCTACACCTTC
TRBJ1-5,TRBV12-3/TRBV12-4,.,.,CASGKGSPQPQHF,TGTGCCAGCGGAAAGGGGTCCCCTCAACCCCAGCATTTT
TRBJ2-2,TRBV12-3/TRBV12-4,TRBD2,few,CASEPGLASTGELFF,TGTGCCAGCGAACCGGGACTAGCGAGCACCGGGGAGCTGTTTTTT
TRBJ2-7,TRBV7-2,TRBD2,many,CASSPFPGLVYEQYF,TGTGCCAGCAGCCCATTCCCGGGACTAGTCTACGAGCAGTACTTC
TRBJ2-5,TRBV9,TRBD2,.,CASSSRISGGETQYF,TGTGCCAGCAGCTCGAGGATTAGCGGGGGAGAGACCCAGTACTTC
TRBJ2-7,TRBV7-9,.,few,CASSSYRAGVPYEQYF,TGTGCCAGCAGCTCCTACCGAGCGGGTGTCCCCTACGAGCAGTACTTC
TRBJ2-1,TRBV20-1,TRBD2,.,CSARDVRTRGGLDEQFF,TGCAGTGCTAGAGATGTTCGGACGCGGGGGGGCTTGGATGAGCAGTTCTTC
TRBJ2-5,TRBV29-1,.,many,CSIGGDGQETQYF,TGCAGCATTGGAGGGGACGGACAAGAGACCCAGTACTTC
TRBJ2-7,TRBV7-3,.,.,CASSLTGLGSYNEQYF,TGTGCCAGCAGCTTAACGGGCTTAGGTTCCTACAATGAGCAGTACTTC
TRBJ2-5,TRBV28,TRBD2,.,CASSCASGIRERYF,TGTGCCAGCAGTTGTGCTAGCGGGATCCGCGAGCGGTACTTC
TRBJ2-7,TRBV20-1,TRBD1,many,CSARSGQGYEQYF,TGCAGTGCTAGATCGGGACAGGGCTACGAGCAGTACTTC
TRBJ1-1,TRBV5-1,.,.,CASSYGRIMNTEAFF,TGCGCCAGCAGCTATGGACGGATCATGAACACTGAAGCTTTCTTT
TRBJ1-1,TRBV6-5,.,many,CASSYSGEMNTEAFF,TGTGCCAGCAGTTACTCGGGGGAGATGAACACTGAAGCTTTCTTT
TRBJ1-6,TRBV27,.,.,CASSAIPGQTAPLHF,TGTGCCAGCAGCGCTATTCCGGGACAAACGGCGCCCCTCCACTTT
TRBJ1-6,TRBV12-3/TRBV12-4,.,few,CASSPLGSPPHF,TGTGCCAGCAGTCCACTGGGCTCACCCCCCCACTTT
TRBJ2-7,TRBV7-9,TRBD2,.,CASSPIVLAGGPRYEQYF,TGTGCCAGCAGCCCTATCGTACTAGCGGGAGGGCCCCGCTACGAGCAGTACTTC
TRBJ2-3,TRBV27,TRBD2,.,CASSLSTSGRGTDTQYF,TGTGCCAGCAGTTTATCGACTAGCGGGAGAGGCACAGATACGCAGTATTTT
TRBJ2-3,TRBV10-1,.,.,CASSGGAQDTQYF,TGCGCCAGCAGTGGTGGAGCCCAAGATACGCAGTATTTT
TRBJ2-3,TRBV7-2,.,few,CASSSYGGITDTQYF,TGTGCCAGCAGTTCCTACGGGGGTATCACAGATACGCAGTATTTT
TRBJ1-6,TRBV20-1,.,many,CSASVPGASSYNSPLHF,TGCAGTGCTAGTGTCCCAGGGGCTAGCTCCTATAATTCACCCCTCCACTTT
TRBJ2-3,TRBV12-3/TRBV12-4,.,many,CASNTGQITDTQYF,TGTGCCAGCAACACCGGGCAGATCACAGATACGCAGTATTTT
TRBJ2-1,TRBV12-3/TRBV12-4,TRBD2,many,CASSTTTSGKEQFF,TGTGCCAGCAGCACTACGACTAGCGGGAAAGAGCAGTTCTTC
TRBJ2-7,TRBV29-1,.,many,CSVVRGQGSRAGEQYF,TGCAGCGTCGTACGCGGACAGGGATCCAGAGCGGGGGAGCAGTACTTC
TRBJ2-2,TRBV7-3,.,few,CASSSTGELFF,TGTGCCAGCAGCTCCACCGGGGAGCTGTTTTTT
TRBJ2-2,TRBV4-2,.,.,CASSQVAGSAYTGELFF,TGTGCCAGCAGCCAAGTTGCAGGGTCAGCGTACACCGGGGAGCTGTTTTTT
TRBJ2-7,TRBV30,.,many,CAWSIGTEYEQYF,TGTGCCTGGAGCATCGGGACGGAATACGAGCAGTACTTC
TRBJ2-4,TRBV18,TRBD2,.,CASSPPIASGRNIQYF,TGTGCCAGCTCACCACCGATTGCTAGCGGGAGGAACATTCAGTACTTC
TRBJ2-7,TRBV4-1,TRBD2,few,CASSRAQTSGRAAYEQYF,TGCGCCAGCAGCCGGGCCCAGACTAGCGGGAGAGCAGCCTACGAGCAGTACTTC
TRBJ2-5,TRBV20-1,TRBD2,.,CSALRLAALGRETQYF,TGCAGTGCTCTACGACTAGCCGCACTCGGACGGGAGACCCAGTACTTC
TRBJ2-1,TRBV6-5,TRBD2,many,CASSYSPGLAISSYNEQFF,TGTGCCAGCAGTTACTCGCCGGGACTAGCCATTAGCTCCTACAATGAGCAGTTCTTC
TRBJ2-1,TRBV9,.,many,CASSVAGEWFDNEQFF,TGTGCCAGCAGCGTAGCCGGTGAGTGGTTCGACAATGAGCAGTTCTTC
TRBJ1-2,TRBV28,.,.,CASSSDAGGRFGYTF,TGTGCCAGCAGTTCCGATGCGGGAGGACGTTTCGGCTACACCTTC
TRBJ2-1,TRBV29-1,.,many,CSARQVSYNEQFF,TGCAGCGCGCGACAGGTCAGCTACAATGAGCAGTTCTTC
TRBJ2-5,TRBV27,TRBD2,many,CASSLSREGETQYF,TGTGCCAGCAGTTTATCCAGGGAGGGAGAGACCCAGTACTTC